This is a list of T cell receptor beta chains from one sample in a study of CD8 T cells in ankylosing spondylitis. TCRdb re-called the 5' RACE reads with MiXCR, one entry per CDR3 protein. The sample yields about 160,000 distinct CDR3 sequences, around 20% seen once. The sequencing sample was made of blood, either unsorted or a sorted T cell fraction (not recorded which). All receptors come from a male donor with ankylosing spondylitis or in good health (not recorded which). Each CDR3 is given with its conserved first and last residue. D genes are given only for firm matches. The size entry is marked missing in some rows and otherwise reads once, few, many or a size class.

j_gene	abundance	d_gene	v_gene	CDR3nt	CDR3aa
TRBJ1-4	few	NA	TRBV5-1	TGCGCCAGCAGCGTGGCGGGGATAGATGAAAAACTGTTTTTT	CASSVAGIDEKLFF
TRBJ1-6	NA	NA	TRBV6-2/TRBV6-3	TGTGCCAGCAGGGGCGCAACCTCTTCACCCCTCCACTTT	CASRGATSSPLHF
TRBJ2-1	NA	NA	TRBV25-1	TGTGCCAGCAGTGAATTTAGGCAGTCGGGTGAGCAGTTCTTC	CASSEFRQSGEQFF
TRBJ2-2	few	NA	TRBV6-5	TGTGCCAGCAGTCCCAGACAGGAGTTGATGCTGTTTTTT	CASSPRQELMLFF
TRBJ2-7	NA	NA	TRBV7-6	TGTGCCAGCAGCTTTGTGGGAGGACCCCACGAGCAGTACTTC	CASSFVGGPHEQYF
TRBJ2-2	NA	TRBD2	TRBV12-3/TRBV12-4	TGTACCAGCTGTTTAGGGGTATGGCCGGGAGGGCCAAACACCGGGGAGCTGTTTTTT	CTSCLGVWPGGPNTGELFF
TRBJ1-4	many	TRBD1	TRBV7-9	TGTGCCAGCAGTCAGGGGGCCGAAAATGAAAAACTGTTTTTT	CASSQGAENEKLFF
TRBJ2-1	many	TRBD2	TRBV20-1	TGCAGTGCTAGTGACCGGACTAGCGGGAAAGATGAGCAGTTCTTC	CSASDRTSGKDEQFF
TRBJ2-7	few	TRBD1	TRBV29-1	TGCAGCGTTGCGCAAATAGGGACAGGCGCCGTCTACGAGCAGTACTTC	CSVAQIGTGAVYEQYF
TRBJ2-6	few	NA	TRBV20-1	TGCAGTGCCCAGACCTCTGGGGCCAACGTCCTGACTTTC	CSAQTSGANVLTF
TRBJ2-3	NA	NA	TRBV5-1	TGCGCCAGCAGCATCCCTTGGGCAGATACGCAGTATTTT	CASSIPWADTQYF
TRBJ2-3	NA	NA	TRBV29-1	TGCAGCGCCTCGGACGGAGGTTTAGCAGATACGCAGTATTTT	CSASDGGLADTQYF
TRBJ1-3	few	NA	TRBV28	TGTGCCAGCAGTTCCGGGCTGATTGCTGGAAACACCATATATTTT	CASSSGLIAGNTIYF